Each of the 18 T cell receptor beta chains below was sequenced from the same sample in a study of shared clonotypes between healthy human individuals. The protocol was immunoSEQ multiplex PCR, while the TCRdb copy is restricted to in-frame clones and leaves out a portion. There are fewer than 1.6 million clones in the sample; approximately 98.5% occur only once, and about 0.35% lies in the top ten. Material for sequencing was naive CD4+ T cells sorted from blood. Subset described: CD45RA+ positively selected. These receptors were obtained from a man aged 25-45 years in good health.

This clone was counted a single time. The V gene is TRBV6-5, the J gene TRBJ2-3; D not resolved. CDR3 length: 13 residues. Trimming stripped 5 bases from V and 4 bases from J, with 10 bases between. Looked up from germline, CDR1 is MNHEY and CDR2 is SVGAGI. CDR3 residues: CASSPYRSDTQYF. DNA for the CDR3: TGTGCCAGCAGTCCCTATCGATCAGATACGCAGTATTTT.

This chain connects TRBV5-1 to TRBJ1-2; unclear D gene. Trimming pared 0 bases from V and 9 bases from J, leaving 12 bases between. The germline V gene encodes CDR1 SGHRS and CDR2 YFSETQ. The CDR3 is made up of 13 amino acids. The CDR3 nucleotides are TGCGCCAGCAGCTTGGGAGGTGGGGATCGCTACACCTTC. The encoded protein is CASSLGGGDRYTF. Variable domain in full (rest from reference TRBV5-1 and TRBJ1-2): KAGVTQTPRYLIKTRGQQVTLSCSPISGHRSVSWYQQTPGQGLQFLFEYFSETQRNKGNFPGRFSGRQFSNSRSEMNVSTLELGDSALYLCASSLGGGDRYTFGSGTRLTVV.

The chain links TRBV7-2 to TRBJ2-5; 8 bases agree with TRBD2. The germline gives CDR1 SGHTA, CDR2 FQGNSA. Trimming removed 6 bases from V and 6 bases from J; junction bases left unmatched: 6. The CDR3 sequence is 13 residues long. DNA for the CDR3: TGTGCCAGCAGGGGACTAGGGCAGCAGACCCAGTACTTC. Its protein is CASRGLGQQTQYF.

This clone was detected only once. The chain couples TRBV5-4 to TRBJ1-3, with 7 bases fitting TRBD1. The CDR3 covers 14 residues. Germline V lookup: CDR1 SGHNT, CDR2 YYREEE (reference sequence). With 0 bases clipped from V and 6 bases from J, the junction kept 3 bases outside the gene matches. The CDR3 coding sequence is TGTGCCAGCAGCTTGGGACAGGGTGCAAACACCATATATTTT. Residues: CASSLGQGANTIYF. The variable domain in full, completed from reference TRBV5-4 and TRBJ1-3, reads ETGVTQSPTHLIKTRGQQVTLRCSSQSGHNTVSWYQQALGQGPQFIFQYYREEENGRGNFPPRFSGLQFPNYSSELNVNALELDDSALYLCASSLGQGANTIYFGEGSWLTVV.

V usage is TRBV2 and J usage is TRBJ2-3; 9 bases are shared with TRBD2. The junction had 3 bases not matched to a gene; V was cut back by 4 bases and J by 4 bases. Germline CDR1 and CDR2: SNHLY and FYNNEI. CDR3 size: 14 residues. CDR3 DNA sequence: TGTGCCAGCAGTGCAGGACTAGCGCCAGATACGCAGTATTTT. Translation gives CASSAGLAPDTQYF.

The V gene is TRBV7-6, the J gene TRBJ2-7, with a possible D match to TRBD1 (6 bases). This CDR3 contains 14 residues. CDR1 is SGHVS, CDR2 FNYEAQ, per germline. V lost 0 bases, J lost 3 bases, and 9 bases lay in between. CDR3 residues: CASSLAGQYYEQYF. The CDR3 coding sequence is TGTGCCAGCAGCTTAGCCGGACAGTACTACGAGCAGTACTTC.

The chain links TRBV27 to TRBJ2-1, with no clear D. Trimming shortened V by 3 bases and J by 0 bases, and 18 bases separated the two germline ends. The CDR3 sequence is 18 residues long. CDR1 is MNHEY, CDR2 SMNVEV, per germline (reference sequence). The chain's CDR3 is CASSFFPRRLLSYNEQFF. The CDR3 nucleotides read TGTGCCAGCAGTTTTTTCCCCCGCCGCCTCCTCTCCTACAATGAGCAGTTCTTC.

The chain is built from TRBV9 and TRBJ1-1; D is possibly TRBD1 (5 bases). CDR3 length: 14 residues. V gave up 2 bases and J gave up 1 base, with 9 bases separating them. The V gene's germline CDR1 is SGDLS and CDR2 YYNGEE. In DNA form, the CDR3 reads TGTGCCAGCAGCGTGACGACAGAGAACACTGAAGCTTTCTTT. As protein: CASSVTTENTEAFF. Full variable domain (remainder filled in from reference TRBV9 and TRBJ1-1): DSGVTQTPKHLITATGQRVTLRCSPRSGDLSVYWYQQSLDQGLQFLIQYYNGEERAKGNILERFSAQQFPDLHSELNLSSLELGDSALYFCASSVTTENTEAFFGQGTRLTVV.

The chain links TRBV30 to TRBJ1-2, with D uncertain. Germline CDR1 GTSNPN, CDR2 SVGIG (reference sequence). This CDR3 comprises 14 residues. Trimming stripped 1 base from V and 4 bases from J, with 13 bases between. The CDR3 DNA follows: TGTGCCTGGAGTGGAGACAAGAGGGCCTATGGCTACACCTTC. Protein: CAWSGDKRAYGYTF. Using reference TRBV30 and TRBJ1-2 for the parts outside the CDR3, the full variable domain is SQTIHQWPATLVQPVGSPLSLECTVEGTSNPNLYWYRQAAGRGLQLLFYSVGIGQISSEVPQNLSASRPQDRQFILSSKKLLLSDSGFYLCAWSGDKRAYGYTFGSGTRLTVV.

This clone was detected only once. The chain is built from TRBV5-1 and TRBJ1-2, with 7 nucleotides matching TRBD1. The V gene end was trimmed by 3 bases and the J gene end by 4 bases; junction bases not matched to a gene: 21. This CDR3 has 19 residues. CDR1 and CDR2 (germline): SGHRS, YFSETQ. The chain's CDR3 is CASSSGTDSPFLPGYGYTF. CDR3 DNA sequence: TGCGCCAGCAGCTCTGGGACAGACTCTCCGTTTTTGCCTGGCTATGGCTACACCTTC. Complete variable domain (other parts from reference TRBV5-1 and TRBJ1-2): KAGVTQTPRYLIKTRGQQVTLSCSPISGHRSVSWYQQTPGQGLQFLFEYFSETQRNKGNFPGRFSGRQFSNSRSEMNVSTLELGDSALYLCASSSGTDSPFLPGYGYTFGSGTRLTVV.

The chain joins TRBV19 to TRBJ1-4, with no clear D. CDR1 LNHDA and CDR2 SQIVND come from the germline V gene (reference sequence). The CDR3 contains 15 residues. Trimming took 9 bases from V and 7 from J, leaving 21 bases between them. As DNA, the CDR3 is TGTGCCAGCAAGACAACAGACATTCTTGGTGAAAAACTGTTTTTT. Amino acid sequence: CASKTTDILGEKLFF.

This chain joins TRBV11-2 and TRBJ2-1; TRBD2 matches 8 bases. This CDR3 contains 16 residues. Germline V gene sequence: CDR1 SGHAT, CDR2 FQNNGV. Trimming took 6 bases from V and 1 from J; bases not matched to a gene: 8. The CDR3 coding sequence is TGTGCCAGCAGATCATTTAGCGGGACGTCCTACAATGAGCAGTTCTTC. This gives the protein CASRSFSGTSYNEQFF.

The chain recombines TRBV27 with TRBJ2-1; 8 nucleotides line up with TRBD1. This CDR3 spans 14 amino acids. Germline lookup yields CDR1 MNHEY and CDR2 SMNVEV (reference sequence). The junction had 16 bases not matched to a gene; V was cut back by 11 bases and J by 10 bases. The CDR3 sequence is CAALGQAWLGEQFF. CDR3 nucleotides: TGTGCCGCCCTGGGACAGGCTTGGTTAGGGGAGCAGTTCTTC.

This chain links TRBV5-1 with TRBJ1-4; D remains unclear. Germline loops: CDR1 SGHRS, CDR2 YFSETQ. The V gene lost 0 bases and the J gene lost 0 bases, with 6 bases spanning the gap. The CDR3 has 15 amino acids. In DNA form, the CDR3 reads TGCGCCAGCAGCTTGGGACTAGCAACTAATGAAAAACTGTTTTTT. Translating gives CASSLGLATNEKLFF.

The chain carries TRBV11-3 and TRBJ1-1; D perhaps matches TRBD1 (5 bases). V shed 3 bases and J shed 0 bases, with 8 bases lying between them. Germline CDR1 and CDR2: SGHNT and YENEEA. The CDR3 is made up of 14 amino acids. CDR3 DNA: TGTGCCAGCAGCTTGCAGGGTGTGAACACTGAAGCTTTCTTT. Residues: CASSLQGVNTEAFF.

Turning to this clone: The sample holds other DNA sequences that translate to the same CDR3. V usage is TRBV6-5 and J usage is TRBJ2-5; D gene ambiguous. Germline V gene lookup returns CDR1 MNHEY and CDR2 SVGAGI. V shed 2 bases and J shed 7 bases, with 2 bases lying between them. This CDR3 contains 10 residues. CDR3 amino acids: CASSYPTQYF. In DNA form, the CDR3 reads TGTGCCAGCAGTTACCCGACCCAGTACTTC.

This clone was seen just once. The chain employs TRBV11-2 and TRBJ2-7, with TRBD2 as a possible D gene (5 bases). The CDR3 covers 15 residues. Per the germline V gene, CDR1 is SGHAT and CDR2 is FQNNGV. V lost 5 bases and J 3 bases, leaving 17 bases between the germline ends. This CDR3 reads CASSPPMDGNYEQYF. In DNA, the CDR3 is TGTGCCAGCAGCCCACCCATGGACGGGAACTACGAGCAGTACTTC.

The rearrangement joins TRBV10-2 to TRBJ2-7; 7 positions agree with TRBD2. Germline CDR1 reads WSHSY; CDR2 reads SAAADI. V gave up 3 bases and J gave up 2 bases; unmatched junction bases: 4. The CDR3 is made up of 14 amino acids. CDR3 sequence: CASSEPSGPYEQYF. The CDR3 DNA reads TGCGCCAGCAGTGAACCTAGCGGACCCTACGAGCAGTACTTC.